This T cell receptor (beta chain) was identified during a study of shared clonotypes between healthy human individuals. Overall study context: Each donor contributed plates that comprised three CD4 naive, three CD4 memory, two CD8 naive and one CD8 memory.

About 30,000 T cell genomes, or approximately 190 ng DNA, went into the sorted-subset replicate PCRs. Profiling relied on immunoSEQ multiplex PCR, and the TCRdb table lists in-frame clones only, not all of them. The profile shows roughly 2.6 million clones, about 92% of them singletons. Participating donors were healthy, HIV-negative adults free of recent acute infections or vaccinations. CDR3 length: 15 residues. Trimming removed 3 bases from V and 3 bases from J, with 15 bases in between. Germline CDR1 reads LNHNV; CDR2 reads YYDKDF (reference sequence). Sequencing input: naive CD4+ T cells sorted from blood. Subset in this sample: CD45RA+ positively selected. This chain connects TRBV15 to TRBJ2-7; possible D gene TRBD2, 6 bases. The source is a man younger than 35 in good health. In DNA form, the CDR3 reads TGTGCCACCAGCAGGCTTGGCGGGGTCAACTACGAGCAGTACTTC. Its translation is CATSRLGGVNYEQYF. The complete variable domain, with remaining parts taken from reference TRBV15 and TRBJ2-7, reads DAMVIQNPRYQVTQFGKPVTLSCSQTLNHNVMYWYQQKSSQAPKLLFHYYDKDFNNEADTPDNFQSRRPNTSFCFLDIRSPGLGDTAMYLCATSRLGGVNYEQYFGPGTRLTVT.